This T cell receptor (beta chain) was obtained from a study of blood T cell repertoires in COVID-19. Sequencing used immunoSEQ multiplex PCR; TCRdb keeps in-frame clones, though not all of them. The sample yields about 270,000 clones, just over 85% seen once. The age range of participants was about 18 to 100 years, with residence in about 25 US areas. Each recovered donor of Cohort 3 presented with two negative PCRs, clearance, or symptom resolution. V was pared by 5 bases and J by 2 bases, with 5 bases of the junction left unmatched. This CDR3 is built from 14 residues. Germline loops: CDR1 SEHNR, CDR2 FQNEAQ (reference sequence).

This chain uses TRBV7-9 with TRBJ1-2, with TRBD1 identical over 7 bases. Sequencing was performed on PBMCs or T cells enriched from blood (not recorded which). The sequence came from a man aged 18 to 29 who had recovered from COVID-19. CDR3 bases: TGTGCCAGCAGCCCAATGACAGGGAACTATGGCTACACCTTC. Translated, it gives CASSPMTGNYGYTF.